This T cell receptor (beta chain) came from a study of T cells in Graves' hyperthyroidism and ophthalmopathy. Study conclusions and caveats: Blood samples included most of the expanded thyroid clonotypes exceeding 0.001.

In this sample, this clonotype turned up a few times. No antigen is known for it. CDR1 DFQATT and CDR2 SNEGSKA come from the germline V gene (reference sequence). CDR3 length: 13 residues. V was pared by 4 bases and J by 6 bases, with 12 bases between. It was RNA transcripts that yielded the amplified TCR beta CDR3 regions. A first-round RT-PCR of the TCR CDR3 used the HTBI primer set. MiXCR, run by TCRdb on the multiplex PCR reads, gives a single entry per CDR3 protein. The sample shows 370,000 or so distinct CDR3 sequences, around a sixth of them seen only once. Sample: blood. The TCR sequence derives from a woman between 18 and 30 years old with Graves' hyperthyroidism that later progressed to Graves' ophthalmopathy. The genes are TRBV20-1 and TRBJ2-2; D is ambiguous. The CDR3 nucleotides are TGCAGTGCTAAAGGGATCACACCCGGGGAGCTGTTTTTT. Encoded protein: CSAKGITPGELFF.